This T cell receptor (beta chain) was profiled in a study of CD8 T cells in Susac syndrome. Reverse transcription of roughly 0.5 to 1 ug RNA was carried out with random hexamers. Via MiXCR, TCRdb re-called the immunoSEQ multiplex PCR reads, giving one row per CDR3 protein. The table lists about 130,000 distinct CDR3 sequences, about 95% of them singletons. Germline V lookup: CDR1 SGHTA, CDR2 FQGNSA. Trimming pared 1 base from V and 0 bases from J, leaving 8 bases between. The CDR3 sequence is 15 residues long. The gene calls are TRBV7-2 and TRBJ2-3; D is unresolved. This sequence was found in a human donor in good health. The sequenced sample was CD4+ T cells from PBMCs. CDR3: CASSLEGLSTDTQYF. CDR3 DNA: TGTGCCAGCAGCTTAGAGGGCCTTAGCACAGATACGCAGTATTTT.